Described below is a single T cell receptor beta chain sequence and its context. This clone was seen only a few times. No cognate antigen has been identified for it. Qualities for individual bases were not recorded, and no much larger clone is one base off. The cohort was made up of 666 healthy bone marrow donors. All cohort members were sampled while nominally healthy, although unrecorded immune exposures were likely present. The donor tested CMV seronegative, placing the donor among the 350 or so seronegative members of the cohort. Each donor provided a peripheral blood sample, and peripheral blood mononuclear cells were used for TCR beta sequencing. Genomic DNA was extracted from the blood cell samples with the Qiagen DNeasy Blood Extraction Kit. This sample is drawn from a study of cytomegalovirus exposure and HLA in healthy donors (dated by TCRdb to about 2017). In the study overall: In an earlier analysis of several hundred of the donors, under 300 Gb of sequence data and 120 million or so unique TCR beta sequences from about 179 million T cells were reported. Donor age, sex, ethnicity and CMV serostatus were collected together with the repertoire data. The T cell repertoires of 666 subjects were profiled by immunosequencing and related to cytomegalovirus serostatus. A later analysis re-analyzed previously published TCR beta repertoires from roughly 600 donors and added high-resolution HLA genotyping to study TCR occurrence patterns. Because of strong linkage in the cohort, four or five DR-DQ haplotypes were treated as single units for association and clustering. Approximately 310 gigabases of sequencing data and tens of millions of unique TCR sequences were included in an early release covering 550 to 650 HLA-typed donors. A later genetic analysis took genome-wide SNP genotypes for about 55% of the 666 donors and used that subset as a discovery cohort. Besides the first cohort of roughly 660 subjects, a separate validation cohort made up of 95 to 150 different subjects was used. Across under 500 genotyped donors of the cohort, an average of approximately 200,000 unique TCR beta nucleotide sequences per donor were sequenced, and about a sixth of those sequences were non-productive. Every repertoire in the discovery cohort had been generated on one and the same sequencing platform. Of the 350 to 400 genotyped donors, around 81% fell in the genetic ancestry cluster associated with self-reported Caucasian donors. HLA typing covered class I and class II loci at four-digit resolution. Rather than using new phenotypic data, the later analysis identified candidate immune exposures from TCR beta sequences and from how often those sequences occurred across donors. The study aimed to test whether cataloging public T cell receptors could reveal signatures of past pathogen exposure. To predict cytomegalovirus infection status, the study combined high-throughput TCR immunosequencing, statistical association of individual TCRs with disease status, and machine learning. The number of typed donors differed by locus: about 620-640 for A, B, C, DRB1 and DQB1; some 500 for DQA1; 606 for DPA1; and 450 to 480 for DPB1. An earlier analysis of 500 to 750 of the donors applied high-throughput TCR beta sequencing to assess whether each TCR beta V gene segment acted as functional or pseudogenic. Results the study describes overall, beyond this receptor: Several of the top co-occurrence clusters appeared to be linked to parvovirus B19, influenza, CMV and Epstein-Barr virus, according to a later analysis. The study listed 150 to 200 TCR beta chains as associated with cytomegalovirus. Presence/absence analyses assumed roughly uniform sequencing depth across donors, an assumption that may not hold. Most TCR sequences were seen in very few donors, while some public TCRs were found in many individuals. Compared with equally common non-associated chains, HLA-associated TCR beta chains in a later analysis were more clonally expanded and had lower generation probabilities. Linkage disequilibrium might explain the correlated functional status among segregating V segments, but an unknown experimental factor could not be excluded. Some 16 rarely observed V segments, including chromosome 9 orphons, were excluded from the earlier analysis of about 610 of the donors because counts were too low. In this cohort, only TCR beta chains were sequenced, and detectable features were limited by the absence of alpha or paired-chain data. Because HLA typing was unavailable for some donors at each locus, only the typed subset was used in association tests. For the cohort, immune exposure information was limited to CMV serostatus. Specific HLA alleles were associated with some 15,000 TCR beta sequences at a false discovery rate of 0.05 in a later analysis. The classifier was reported to diagnose cytomegalovirus status with high specificity and sensitivity in both the original and validation cohorts. A further reported finding was that TCR beta sequences accurately predicted the HLA-A and HLA-B alleles for most subjects in the first cohort. Compared with the roughly 720-donor mean, donors in an Asian-associated ancestry cluster had fewer N-insertions in productive TCRs, according to a later genetic analysis. According to the authors, the approach could potentially be generalized to other disease states and immunological phenotypes. Some IMGT-functional V segments, including TRBV6-2 and TRBV6-3, could not be distinguished by the 87-base-pair reads and were therefore excluded. In vitro tests confirmed that a few of the cytomegalovirus-associated TCR beta chains recognize cytomegalovirus antigens. A later genetic analysis associated a missense DCLRE1C variant with V-gene and J-gene trimming of TCR beta chains, and an independent cohort replicated the association. In a later analysis, TCR association rates were found to vary across HLA loci, with the most associated TCRs seen for DRB1 alleles and the fewest for HLA-C alleles. A later analysis found that most CMV-associated TCR beta chains appeared HLA-restricted, with HLA associations seemingly driven largely by CMV exposure. In an earlier analysis of approximately 590 of the donors, most TCR beta V segments appeared in productive rearrangements about 87% or about 30% of the time, broadly matching IMGT annotations. A cluster of highly shared sequence variants was judged likely to represent a technical artifact of the sequencing pipeline. Strong co-occurrence of HLA alleles, especially DR and DQ, made assigning TCR associations to individual alleles difficult.

Sequences SGHRS (CDR1) and YFSETQ (CDR2) are obtained from the germline V gene. CDR3 length: 13 amino acids, cysteine to phenylalanine. Only CDR3 DNA remains: 39 bases, in frame from the first base. V loses 4 bases, J loses 6 bases, and the germline ends lie 10 bases apart. Receptor amplification or capture employed the immunoSEQ multiplex PCR assay. For the multiplex PCR, a mixture combining 60 forward primers for TCR Vbeta segments and 13 reverse primers for TCR Jbeta segments was used. Amplification of the CDR3 region of rearranged TCR beta genes was performed with a multiplex PCR assay on genomic DNA. The amplified TCR beta libraries were sequenced on the Illumina HiSeq System as 87-base-pair reads. In the paper's pipeline: Across the 670 or so repertoires, a later analysis counted roughly 84 million unique TCR beta chains, around 10 million of which were shared by at least two donors. Raw reads were error-corrected and collapsed into unique sequences with a nearest-neighbor algorithm that merged closely related sequences to remove PCR and sequencing errors. V, D and J gene segments were assigned by aligning CDR3 sequences to IMGT reference sequences. For a sequence to be retained, a match of at least six nucleotides was required to both a V gene segment and a J gene segment. Rearrangements were called productive when the CDR3 lacked stop codons and stayed in frame with V and J; all others were non-productive. CDR3 was defined by IMGT convention, running from the second conserved V-encoded cysteine to the conserved J-encoded phenylalanine. Sequences without an unambiguous match to a single V gene segment were excluded from the earlier analysis of 500 to 700 of the donors. An earlier analysis of about 590 of the donors classified V segments as functional when productive rearrangements were above 56.7% and as segregating when the standard deviation between donors was above 5%. To diagnose cytomegalovirus status from the catalog of TCR beta chain sequences, a statistical classification framework was built. In a later analysis, V and J genes were assigned by comparing TCR nucleotide sequences against IMGT/GENE-DB human TR gene sequences. In a later analysis, CDR3 sequences and most-parsimonious VDJ recombination scenarios were assigned using the TCRdist pipeline. In a later analysis, each TCR beta chain was defined by its CDR3 amino acid sequence together with its V-gene family, and reads without a unique V-gene family were excluded. To address suspected cross-contamination and a sequencing artifact, a later analysis removed several hundred highly shared, low-generation-probability nucleotide sequences. A later analysis calculated a clonal expansion index for each public chain from normalized within-repertoire ranks of inferred template counts. Generation probabilities in a later analysis came from a VDJ recombination model fitted to out-of-frame rearrangements, and those results were checked against IGoR. Hypergeometric tests were used in a later analysis to score TCR-TCR, TCR-HLA and TCR-CMV co-occurrence, with a repertoire-size bias correction applied to the TCR pairs. False discovery rates were estimated in a later analysis by permuting HLA or CMV assignments 20 times. In a later analysis, co-occurring TCRs were grouped using DBSCAN, with TCRdist sequence similarity added in when clustering inside HLA-allele-positive subsets. Repertoires with fewer than 30,000 or more than 120,000 public chains, plus five repertoires with anomalous nucleotide sharing, were excluded from co-occurrence clustering. Drawn from immuneACCESS, this table holds only the in-frame rearrangements with V and J called that TCRdb kept. Clones are partly lost; checked studies trace under half to an unresolved V gene and leave the rest unexplained. V and J calls and clone size are copied from that table; D and trimming were computed from the DNA. For this sample the table gives approximately 160,000 clones, of which 70% to 80% were detected only once. The ten largest clones add up to roughly 0.82% of the sample.

The specimen was PBMCs. The source is a female donor in good health and CMV-seronegative. The chain links TRBV5-1 with TRBJ1-4; confidence is insufficient to name the D gene. In nucleotide form, the sequence is TGCGCCAGCAGCGTGAGCGCAGATGAAAAACTGTTTTTT. The encoded protein is CASSVSADEKLFF. When the CDR3 is completed using the reference TRBV5-1 and TRBJ1-4 genes on either side, the full variable domain is KAGVTQTPRYLIKTRGQQVTLSCSPISGHRSVSWYQQTPGQGLQFLFEYFSETQRNKGNFPGRFSGRQFSNSRSEMNVSTLELGDSALYLCASSVSADEKLFFGSGTQLSVL.